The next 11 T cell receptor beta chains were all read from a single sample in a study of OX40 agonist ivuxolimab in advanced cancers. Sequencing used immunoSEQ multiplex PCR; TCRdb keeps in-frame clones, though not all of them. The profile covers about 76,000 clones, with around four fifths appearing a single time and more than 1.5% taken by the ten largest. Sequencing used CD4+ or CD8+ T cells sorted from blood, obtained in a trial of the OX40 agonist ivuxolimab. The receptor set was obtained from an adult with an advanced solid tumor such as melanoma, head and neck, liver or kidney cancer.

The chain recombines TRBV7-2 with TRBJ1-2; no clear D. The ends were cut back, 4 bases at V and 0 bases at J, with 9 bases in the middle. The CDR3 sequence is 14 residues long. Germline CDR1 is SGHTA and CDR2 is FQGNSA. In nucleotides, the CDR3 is TGTGCCAGCAGCTGGACTGGGACTAACTATGGCTACACCTTC. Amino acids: CASSWTGTNYGYTF.

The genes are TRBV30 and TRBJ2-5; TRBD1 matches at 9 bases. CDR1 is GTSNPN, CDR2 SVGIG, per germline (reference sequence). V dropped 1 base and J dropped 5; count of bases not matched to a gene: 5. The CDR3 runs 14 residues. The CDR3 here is CAWSEGTGKETQYF. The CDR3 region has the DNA TGTGCCTGGAGTGAGGGGACAGGGAAGGAGACCCAGTACTTC.

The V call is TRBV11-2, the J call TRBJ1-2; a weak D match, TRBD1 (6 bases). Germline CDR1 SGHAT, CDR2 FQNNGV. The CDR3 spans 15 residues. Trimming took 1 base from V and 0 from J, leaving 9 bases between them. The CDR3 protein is CASSLAGDANYGYTF. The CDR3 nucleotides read TGTGCCAGCAGCTTAGCAGGGGATGCTAACTATGGCTACACCTTC.

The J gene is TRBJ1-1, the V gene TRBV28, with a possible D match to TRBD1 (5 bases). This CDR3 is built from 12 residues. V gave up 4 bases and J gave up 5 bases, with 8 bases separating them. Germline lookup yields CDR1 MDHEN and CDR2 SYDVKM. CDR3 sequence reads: CASSSGGTEAFF. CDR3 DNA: TGTGCCAGCAGTTCGGGGGGGACTGAAGCTTTCTTT.

The CDR3 coding sequence is TGCAGCGTTGGTGTGAACACTGAAGCTTTCTTT. Its translation is CSVGVNTEAFF. J is TRBJ1-1 and V is TRBV29-1; D gene ambiguous. The V gene lost 4 bases and the J gene lost 0 bases, with 3 bases spanning the gap. The CDR3 spans 11 residues. In germline, CDR1 is SQVTM, CDR2 ANQGSEA.

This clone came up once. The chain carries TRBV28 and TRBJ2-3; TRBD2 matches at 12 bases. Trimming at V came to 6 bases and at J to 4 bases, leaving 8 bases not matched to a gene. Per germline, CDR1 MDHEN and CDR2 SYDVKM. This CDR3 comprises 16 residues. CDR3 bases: TGTGCCAGCAGCCCCCCTAGCGGGGGGGAACCAGATACGCAGTATTTT. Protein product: CASSPPSGGEPDTQYF.

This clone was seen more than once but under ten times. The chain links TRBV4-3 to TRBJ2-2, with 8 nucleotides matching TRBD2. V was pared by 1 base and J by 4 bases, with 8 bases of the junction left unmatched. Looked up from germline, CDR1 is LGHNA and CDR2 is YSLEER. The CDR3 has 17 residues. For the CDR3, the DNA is TGCGCCAGCAGCCAAGGGCCGGGGGGGAAACTCACCGGGGAGCTGTTTTTT. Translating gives CASSQGPGGKLTGELFF.

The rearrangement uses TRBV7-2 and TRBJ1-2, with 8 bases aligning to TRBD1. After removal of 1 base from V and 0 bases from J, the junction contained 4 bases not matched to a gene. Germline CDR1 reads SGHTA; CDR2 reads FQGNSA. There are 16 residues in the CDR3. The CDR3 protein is CASSLVGGQANYGYTF. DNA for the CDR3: TGTGCCAGCAGCTTAGTGGGGGGACAGGCTAACTATGGCTACACCTTC.

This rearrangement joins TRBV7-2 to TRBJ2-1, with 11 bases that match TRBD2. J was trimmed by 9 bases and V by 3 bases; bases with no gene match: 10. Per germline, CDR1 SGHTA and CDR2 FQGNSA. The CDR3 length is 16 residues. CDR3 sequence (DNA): TGTGCCAGCAGCTTTCATCTAGCGGGGGGAGTTCGTGAGCAGTTCTTC. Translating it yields CASSFHLAGGVREQFF.

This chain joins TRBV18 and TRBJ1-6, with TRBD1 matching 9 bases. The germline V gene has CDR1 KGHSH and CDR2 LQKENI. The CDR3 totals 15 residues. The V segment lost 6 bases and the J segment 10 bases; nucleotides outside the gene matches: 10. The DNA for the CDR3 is TGTGCCAGCTCTGATGGACAGGGGATGGGGTCACCCCTCCACTTT. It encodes CASSDGQGMGSPLHF. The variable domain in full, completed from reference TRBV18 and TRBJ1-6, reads NAGVMQNPRHLVRRRGQEARLRCSPMKGHSHVYWYRQLPEEGLKFMVYLQKENIIDESGMPKERFSAEFPKEGPSILRIQQVVRGDSAAYFCASSDGQGMGSPLHFGNGTRLTVT.

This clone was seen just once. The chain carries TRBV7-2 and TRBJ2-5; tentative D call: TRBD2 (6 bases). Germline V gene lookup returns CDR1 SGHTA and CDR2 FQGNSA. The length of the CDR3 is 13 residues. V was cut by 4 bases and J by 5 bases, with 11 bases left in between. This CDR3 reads CASSWTKAETQYF. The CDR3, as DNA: TGTGCCAGCAGCTGGACTAAGGCTGAGACCCAGTACTTC.